This TCR beta chain derives from a study of beta chain features in type 1 diabetes. On the study more broadly: Cell yields, gender and age were similar in healthy donors and patients. Whole-study findings and limits: All four CD4+ subsets from Type 1 diabetes patients carried moderately but significantly shorter TCRB CDR3s. It was possible that PCR favored shorter templates, equally so in patients and controls.

Trimming removed 3 bases at V and 5 bases at J, with 17 bases between. The germline V gene encodes CDR1 SGHNT and CDR2 YYREEE (reference sequence). CDR3 length: 15 residues. Comments on this clone: Its antigen remains unknown.

Expressed TCRB transcripts were sequenced, since all the RNA that had been isolated was reverse transcribed. TCRdb's copy holds only in-frame clones and misses some; the assay was immunoSEQ multiplex PCR. The repertoire holds around 260,000 clones, with roughly 25% as singletons. The clonotype was recovered from a woman in her twenties or thirties with type 1 diabetes. The chain uses TRBV5-4 and TRBJ1-1, with D possibly matching TRBD1 (5 bases). Input material: naive CD4+ T cells from blood. The CDR3 DNA is TGTGCCAGCAGCTCCGGAGAGGTGCAGGGAACTGAAGCTTTCTTT. Protein: CASSSGEVQGTEAFF.